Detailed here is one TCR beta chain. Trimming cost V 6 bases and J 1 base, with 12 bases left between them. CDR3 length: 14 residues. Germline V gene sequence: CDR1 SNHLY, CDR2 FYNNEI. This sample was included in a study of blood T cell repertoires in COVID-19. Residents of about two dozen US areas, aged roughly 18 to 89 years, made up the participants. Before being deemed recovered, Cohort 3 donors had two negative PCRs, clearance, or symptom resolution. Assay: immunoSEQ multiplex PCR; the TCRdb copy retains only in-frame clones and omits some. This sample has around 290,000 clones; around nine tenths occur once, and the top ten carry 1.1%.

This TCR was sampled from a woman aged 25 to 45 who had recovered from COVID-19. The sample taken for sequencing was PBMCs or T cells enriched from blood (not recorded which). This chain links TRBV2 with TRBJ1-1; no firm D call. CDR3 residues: CASSEFTANTEAFF. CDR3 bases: TGTGCCAGCAGCGAATTTACAGCGAACACTGAAGCTTTCTTT.